This T cell receptor (beta chain) originates from a study of identical twins. The CDR3 sequence is 15 residues long. With 3 bases clipped from V and 3 bases from J, the junction kept 3 bases outside the gene matches. Germline values: CDR1 SGHRS, CDR2 YFSETQ. This clonotype was seen a handful of times. TCRdb independently ran MiXCR on the 5' RACE reads; one entry per CDR3 protein. The sample carries approximately 490,000 distinct CDR3 sequences, more than 20% recorded once. These sequences were also reported in another study, on yellow fever vaccine responses in identical twins.

This rearrangement joins TRBV5-1 to TRBJ2-7; the match to TRBD2 covers 13 bases. Specimen: CD4+ T cells sorted from blood. This clonotype originated in a woman in her late teens or twenties in good health. The CDR3 region is CASSSTSGRIYEQYF. The DNA of the CDR3 is TGCGCCAGCAGCTCGACTAGCGGGAGGATCTACGAGCAGTACTTC.